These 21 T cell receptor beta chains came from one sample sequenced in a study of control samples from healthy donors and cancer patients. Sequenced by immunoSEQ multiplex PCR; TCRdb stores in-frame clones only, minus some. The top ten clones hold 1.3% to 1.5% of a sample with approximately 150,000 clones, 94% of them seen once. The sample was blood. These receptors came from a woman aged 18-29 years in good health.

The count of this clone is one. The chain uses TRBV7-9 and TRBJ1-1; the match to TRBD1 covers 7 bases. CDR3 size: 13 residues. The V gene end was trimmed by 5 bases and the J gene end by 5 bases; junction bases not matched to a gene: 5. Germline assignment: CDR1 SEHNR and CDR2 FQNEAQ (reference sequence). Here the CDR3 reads CASSGTEATEAFF. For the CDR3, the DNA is TGTGCCAGCAGCGGGACAGAGGCAACTGAAGCTTTCTTT.

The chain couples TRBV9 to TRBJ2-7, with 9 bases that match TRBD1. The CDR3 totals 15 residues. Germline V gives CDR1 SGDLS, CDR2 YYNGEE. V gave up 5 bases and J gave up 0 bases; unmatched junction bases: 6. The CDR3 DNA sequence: TGTGCCAGCAGTCGACAGGGGGGTGGCTCCTACGAGCAGTACTTC. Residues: CASSRQGGGSYEQYF.

The CDR3 DNA sequence: TGTGCCAGCAGCCTAATGGGACTAGCGGGAGACGGGATCGGCGGGGAGCTGTTTTTT. Encoded protein: CASSLMGLAGDGIGGELFF. J is TRBJ2-2 and V is TRBV3-1 (or the pseudogene TRBV3-2); TRBD2 aligns across 14 bases. This CDR3 contains 19 residues. After removal of 4 bases from V and 7 bases from J, the junction contained 14 bases not matched to a gene. Germline CDR1 LGHDT, CDR2 YNNKEL (reference sequence).

The DNA for the CDR3 is TGTGCCAGTAGTATCCCGACGTATACGCAGTATTTT. It codes for CASSIPTYTQYF. V gene TRBV19 combines with J gene TRBJ2-3; D not resolved. CDR3 length: 12 amino acids. Germline V gives CDR1 LNHDA, CDR2 SQIVND (reference sequence). With 3 bases removed from V and 7 bases from J, the gap between germline ends came to 8 bases.

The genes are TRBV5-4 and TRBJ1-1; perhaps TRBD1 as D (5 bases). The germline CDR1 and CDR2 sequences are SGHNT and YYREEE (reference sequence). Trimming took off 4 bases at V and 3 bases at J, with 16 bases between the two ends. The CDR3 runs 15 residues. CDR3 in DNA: TGTGCCAGCAGCCTGTCCCAGGGAGCCCACACTGAAGCTTTCTTT. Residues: CASSLSQGAHTEAFF.

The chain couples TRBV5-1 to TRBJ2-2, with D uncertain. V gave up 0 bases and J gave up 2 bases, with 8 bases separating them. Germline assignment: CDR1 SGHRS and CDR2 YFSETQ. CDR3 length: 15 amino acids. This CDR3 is CASSLDSLNTGELFF. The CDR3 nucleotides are TGCGCCAGCAGCTTGGACAGCCTAAACACCGGGGAGCTGTTTTTT.

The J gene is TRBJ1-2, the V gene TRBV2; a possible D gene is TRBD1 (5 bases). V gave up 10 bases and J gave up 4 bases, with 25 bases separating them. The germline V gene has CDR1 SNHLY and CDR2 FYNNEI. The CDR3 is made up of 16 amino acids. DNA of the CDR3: TGTGCCACTAAGCGGGGCATTCACTATCCCTCCTATGGCTACACCTTC. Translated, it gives CATKRGIHYPSYGYTF. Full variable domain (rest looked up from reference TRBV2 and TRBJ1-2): EPEVTQTPSHQVTQMGQEVILRCVPISNHLYFYWYRQILGQKVEFLVSFYNNEISEKSEIFDDQFSVERPDGSNFTLKIRSTKLEDSAMYFCATKRGIHYPSYGYTFGSGTRLTVV.

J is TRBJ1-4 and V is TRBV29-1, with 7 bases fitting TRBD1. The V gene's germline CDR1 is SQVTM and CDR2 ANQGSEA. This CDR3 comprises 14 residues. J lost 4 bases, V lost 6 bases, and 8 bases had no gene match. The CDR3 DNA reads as TGCAGCGTCGCTGTAGGGGGCGGTAATGAAAAACTGTTTTTT. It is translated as CSVAVGGGNEKLFF.

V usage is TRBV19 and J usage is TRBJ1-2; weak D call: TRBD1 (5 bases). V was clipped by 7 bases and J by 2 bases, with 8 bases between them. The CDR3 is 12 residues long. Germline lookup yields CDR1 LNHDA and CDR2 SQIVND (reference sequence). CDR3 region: CASKRGNYGYTF. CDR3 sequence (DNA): TGTGCCAGTAAGCGGGGCAACTATGGCTACACCTTC.

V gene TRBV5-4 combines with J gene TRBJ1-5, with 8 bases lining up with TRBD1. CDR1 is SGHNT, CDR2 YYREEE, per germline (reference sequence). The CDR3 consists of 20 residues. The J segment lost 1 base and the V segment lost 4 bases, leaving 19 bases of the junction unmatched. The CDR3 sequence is CASSPSPLKQGDGSNQPQHF. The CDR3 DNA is TGTGCCAGCAGCCCCTCCCCCTTAAAACAGGGGGATGGGAGCAATCAGCCCCAGCATTTT.

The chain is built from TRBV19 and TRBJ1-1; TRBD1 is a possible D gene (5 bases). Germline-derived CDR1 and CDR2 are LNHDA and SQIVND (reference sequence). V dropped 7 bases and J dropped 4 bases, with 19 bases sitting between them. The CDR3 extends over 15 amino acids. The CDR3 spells CASTTTGEGPTEAFF. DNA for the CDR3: TGTGCCAGTACCACCACCGGAGAGGGACCCACTGAAGCTTTCTTT.

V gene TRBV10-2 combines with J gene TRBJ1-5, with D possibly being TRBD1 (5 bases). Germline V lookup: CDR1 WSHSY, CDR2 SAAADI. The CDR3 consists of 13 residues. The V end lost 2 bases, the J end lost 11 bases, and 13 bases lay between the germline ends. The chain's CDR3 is CASSEGGGLAQHF. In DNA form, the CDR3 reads TGCGCCAGCAGTGAGGGTGGGGGGTTAGCCCAGCATTTT.

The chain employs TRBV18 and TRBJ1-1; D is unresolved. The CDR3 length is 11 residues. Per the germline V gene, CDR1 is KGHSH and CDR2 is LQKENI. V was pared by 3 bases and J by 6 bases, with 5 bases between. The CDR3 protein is CASSPGAEAFF. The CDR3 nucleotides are TGTGCCAGCTCACCTGGCGCTGAAGCTTTCTTT. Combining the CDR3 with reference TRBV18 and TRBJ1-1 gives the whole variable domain NAGVMQNPRHLVRRRGQEARLRCSPMKGHSHVYWYRQLPEEGLKFMVYLQKENIIDESGMPKERFSAEFPKEGPSILRIQQVVRGDSAAYFCASSPGAEAFFGQGTRLTVV.

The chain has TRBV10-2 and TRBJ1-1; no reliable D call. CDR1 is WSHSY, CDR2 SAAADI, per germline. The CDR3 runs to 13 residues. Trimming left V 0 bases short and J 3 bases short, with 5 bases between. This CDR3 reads CASSESGDTEAFF. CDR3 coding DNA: TGCGCCAGCAGTGAGTCAGGAGACACTGAAGCTTTCTTT.

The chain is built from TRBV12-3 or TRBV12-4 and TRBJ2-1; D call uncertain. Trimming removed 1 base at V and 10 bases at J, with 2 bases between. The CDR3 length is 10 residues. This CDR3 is CASSLVEQFF. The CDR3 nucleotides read TGTGCCAGCAGTTTAGTAGAGCAGTTCTTC.

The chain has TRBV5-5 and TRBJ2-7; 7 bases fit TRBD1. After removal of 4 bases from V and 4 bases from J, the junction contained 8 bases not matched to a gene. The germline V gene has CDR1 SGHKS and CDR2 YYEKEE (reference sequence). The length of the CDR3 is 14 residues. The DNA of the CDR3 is TGTGCCAGCAGCCCACCAACAGGGGATTACGAGCAGTACTTC. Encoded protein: CASSPPTGDYEQYF.

This chain's CDR3 is CASDTGNNAEQYF. The CDR3 coding sequence is TGTGCCAGCGATACAGGTAACAACGCCGAGCAGTACTTC. The V call is TRBV7-9, the J call TRBJ2-7, with D possibly TRBD1 on 5 matching bases. In germline, CDR1 is SEHNR, CDR2 FQNEAQ (reference sequence). V lost 8 bases and J lost 6, with 17 bases in between. The CDR3 loop spans 13 amino acids.

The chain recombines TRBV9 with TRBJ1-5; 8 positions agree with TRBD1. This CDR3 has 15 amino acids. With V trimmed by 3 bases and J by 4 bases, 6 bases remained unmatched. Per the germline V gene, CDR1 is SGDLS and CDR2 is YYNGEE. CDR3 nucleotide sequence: TGTGCCAGCAGCGACAGACAGGGGCCTAATCAGCCCCAGCATTTT. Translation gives CASSDRQGPNQPQHF. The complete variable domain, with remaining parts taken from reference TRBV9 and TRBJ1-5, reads DSGVTQTPKHLITATGQRVTLRCSPRSGDLSVYWYQQSLDQGLQFLIQYYNGEERAKGNILERFSAQQFPDLHSELNLSSLELGDSALYFCASSDRQGPNQPQHFGDGTRLSIL.

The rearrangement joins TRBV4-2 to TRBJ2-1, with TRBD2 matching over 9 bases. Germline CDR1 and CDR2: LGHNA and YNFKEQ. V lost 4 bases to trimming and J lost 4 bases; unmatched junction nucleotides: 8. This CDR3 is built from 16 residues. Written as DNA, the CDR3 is TGTGCCAGCAGCCCCCTCGGGCGGGAGGGTTACAATGAGCAGTTCTTC. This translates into CASSPLGREGYNEQFF.

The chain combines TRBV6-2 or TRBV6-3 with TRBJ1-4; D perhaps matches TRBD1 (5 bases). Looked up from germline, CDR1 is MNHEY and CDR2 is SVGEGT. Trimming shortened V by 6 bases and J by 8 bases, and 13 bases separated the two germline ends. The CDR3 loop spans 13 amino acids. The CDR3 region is CASSPRGREKLFF. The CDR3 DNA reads TGTGCCAGCAGCCCAAGGGGTCGGGAAAAACTGTTTTTT.

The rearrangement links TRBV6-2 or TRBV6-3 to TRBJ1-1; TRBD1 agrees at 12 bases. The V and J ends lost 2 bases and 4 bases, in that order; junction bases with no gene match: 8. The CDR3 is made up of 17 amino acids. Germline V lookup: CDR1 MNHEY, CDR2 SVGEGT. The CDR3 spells CASSYRGQGAVGTEAFF. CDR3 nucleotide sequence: TGTGCCAGCAGTTACAGGGGACAGGGGGCCGTGGGCACTGAAGCTTTCTTT.